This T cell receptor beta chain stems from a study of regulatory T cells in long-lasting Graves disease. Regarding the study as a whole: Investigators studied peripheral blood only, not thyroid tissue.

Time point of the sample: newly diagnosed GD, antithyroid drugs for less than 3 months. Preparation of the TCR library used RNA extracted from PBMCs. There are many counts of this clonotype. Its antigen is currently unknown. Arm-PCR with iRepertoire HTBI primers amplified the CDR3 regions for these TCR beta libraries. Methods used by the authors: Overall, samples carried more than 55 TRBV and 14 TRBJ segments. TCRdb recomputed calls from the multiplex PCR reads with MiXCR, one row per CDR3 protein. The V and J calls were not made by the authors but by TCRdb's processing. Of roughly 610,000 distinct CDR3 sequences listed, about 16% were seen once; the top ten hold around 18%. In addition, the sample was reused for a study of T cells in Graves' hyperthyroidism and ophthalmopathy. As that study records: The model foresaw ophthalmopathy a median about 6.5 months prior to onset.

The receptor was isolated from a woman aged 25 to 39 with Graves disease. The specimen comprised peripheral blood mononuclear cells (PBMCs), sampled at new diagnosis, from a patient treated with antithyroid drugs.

CDR3 sequence: CASSYPGHREAFF. CDR3 DNA sequence: TGTGCCAGCAGTTACCCTGGACACCGTGAAGCTTTCTTT. The chain has TRBV6-5 and TRBJ1-1; a possible D gene is TRBD1 (5 bases). The CDR3 runs 13 residues. V was shortened by 2 bases and J by 7 bases, with 11 bases between the two germline ends. From germline, CDR1 is MNHEY and CDR2 SVGAGI.